Each of the 28 T cell receptor beta chains below was sequenced from the same sample in a study of T cell repertoires in cytomegalovirus infection. TCRdb passed the reads through MiXCR, listing each CDR3 protein once. This table has under 300,000 distinct CDR3 sequences, about a sixth appearing once. The sample comprised CD8+ T cells from PBMCs. The receptors derive from a human donor in good health (CMV status not recorded). Some clones in this sample may be carry-over from other donors' samples.

This chain joins TRBV7-3 and TRBJ2-2; TRBD1 matches 8 bases. This CDR3 is built from 15 residues. CDR1 SGHTA and CDR2 FQGTGA come from the germline V gene. V was pared by 5 bases and J by 4 bases, with 6 bases of the junction left unmatched. CDR3: CASSPDRDITGELFF. CDR3 DNA: TGTGCCAGCAGCCCGGACAGGGACATCACCGGGGAGCTGTTTTTT.

This chain uses TRBV12-3 or TRBV12-4 with TRBJ2-1; 14 bases are a match to TRBD2. This CDR3 has 20 residues. V was pared by 6 bases and J by 0 bases, with 13 bases of the junction left unmatched. CDR3 sequence reads: CASSRPGLAGGPSSYNEQFF. For the CDR3, the DNA is TGTGCCAGCAGCAGGCCTGGACTAGCGGGGGGCCCGAGCTCCTACAATGAGCAGTTCTTC.

In this sample, this clonotype turned up a few times. J is TRBJ2-5 and V is TRBV4-3; D is uncertain. Per the germline V gene, CDR1 is LGHNA and CDR2 is YSLEER. V gave up 4 bases and J gave up 4 bases, with 16 bases separating them. The CDR3 length is 15 residues. The CDR3 loop is CASSPGSGVLETQYF. The CDR3 DNA is TGCGCCAGCAGCCCTGGAAGTGGGGTCCTAGAGACCCAGTACTTC.

This clonotype appeared a few times. This chain links TRBV5-4 with TRBJ2-2; D is uncertain. Trimming shortened V by 4 bases and J by 5 bases, and 6 bases separated the two germline ends. CDR1 is SGHNT and CDR2 is YYREEE in the germline V gene (reference sequence). CDR3 size: 12 residues. The CDR3 DNA reads as TGTGCCAGCAGCGTCTGGACCGGGGAGCTGTTTTTT. Translated: CASSVWTGELFF.

This clonotype was recorded many times. The chain links TRBV6-1 to TRBJ2-3, with TRBD2 matching 7 bases. The CDR3 contains 19 residues. With V trimmed by 1 base and J by 3 bases, 16 bases remained unmatched. Germline CDR1 and CDR2: MNHNS and SASEGT. CDR3: CASSEGGVWTRRVTDTQYF. The CDR3 DNA reads as TGTGCCAGCAGTGAAGGGGGCGTTTGGACTAGGCGGGTAACAGATACGCAGTATTTT.

The CDR3 region is CASSHALAGGKDIQYF. DNA of the CDR3: TGCGCCAGCAGCCATGCTTTAGCGGGGGGGAAGGACATTCAGTACTTC. The chain carries TRBV4-1 and TRBJ2-4, with 11 bases identical to TRBD2. Germline-derived CDR1 and CDR2 are MGHRA and YSYEKL. The CDR3 totals 16 residues. V was pared by 3 bases and J by 8 bases, with 9 bases of the junction left unmatched.

This clonotype came up many times. This chain joins TRBV7-9 and TRBJ2-7, with TRBD1 matching over 10 bases. The ends lost 5 bases at V and 5 bases at J; junction bases unmatched: 6. The CDR3 runs 14 residues. From germline, CDR1 is SEHNR and CDR2 FQNEAQ (reference sequence). This CDR3 reads CASSLLGQGNEQYF. In nucleotides, the CDR3 is TGTGCCAGCAGCCTCCTGGGACAGGGGAACGAGCAGTACTTC.

This clonotype was detected only a few times. The chain links TRBV7-9 to TRBJ1-4, with unresolved D. The CDR3 has 13 residues. Germline V lookup: CDR1 SEHNR, CDR2 FQNEAQ (reference sequence). The germline V and J ends were trimmed by 4 bases and 2 bases, with 5 bases remaining between them. This CDR3 is CASSSDTNEKLFF. The CDR3 nucleotides are TGTGCCAGCAGCTCCGACACTAATGAAAAACTGTTTTTT.

V usage is TRBV7-9 and J usage is TRBJ2-5, with TRBD1 as a possible D gene (7 bases). Per the germline V gene, CDR1 is SEHNR and CDR2 is FQNEAQ (reference sequence). The CDR3 runs to 16 residues. With 5 bases removed from V and 9 bases from J, the gap between germline ends came to 25 bases. The CDR3 region has the DNA TGTGCCAGCAGCCCAGGGGGGAGCGATGCCCGGTCGGCCCAGTACTTC. This codes for CASSPGGSDARSAQYF.

This clonotype was observed a few times. The V and J genes are TRBV20-1 and TRBJ2-7; the match to TRBD1 covers 8 bases. V trimming: 6 bases; J trimming: 2 bases; junction bases outside the gene matches: 15. The CDR3 extends over 16 amino acids. CDR1 and CDR2 (germline): DFQATT, SNEGSKA (reference sequence). This CDR3 reads CSAQDRDRPLTYEQYF. The CDR3 DNA follows: TGCAGTGCGCAGGACCGGGACAGGCCTTTGACCTACGAGCAGTACTTC.

At least ten counts were recorded for this clonotype. DNA for the CDR3: TGTGCCAGCAGTTCACGCGTCCTCCCTTTAGCGGGGGGCGACCTAGGGGAGCAGTTCTTC. Encoded protein: CASSSRVLPLAGGDLGEQFF. V is TRBV12-3 or TRBV12-4 and J is TRBJ2-1; TRBD2 agrees at 10 bases. Trimming took 4 bases from V and 10 from J; bases not matched to a gene: 25. The length of the CDR3 is 20 residues.

This clonotype appeared many times. The chain joins TRBV7-9 to TRBJ2-2; no clear D gene. V shed 3 bases and J shed 1 base, with 6 bases lying between them. Germline lookup yields CDR1 SEHNR and CDR2 FQNEAQ (reference sequence). The CDR3 covers 14 residues. Here the CDR3 DNA reads TGTGCCAGCAGCTTCCCGGGGAACACCGGGGAGCTGTTTTTT. This translates into CASSFPGNTGELFF.

This clonotype came up a few times. The gene calls are TRBV28 and TRBJ1-6, with D possibly being TRBD1 (5 bases). CDR3 size: 14 residues. The germline gives CDR1 MDHEN, CDR2 SYDVKM. V gave up 5 bases and J gave up 7 bases, with 12 bases separating them. CDR3 DNA sequence: TGTGCCAGCAGTAGACAGTCGAGGAATTCACCCCTCCACTTT. This encodes CASSRQSRNSPLHF.

This clonotype came up a few times. The CDR3 DNA sequence: TGTGCCAGCAGTTTGGGGGGGGCGTACTCTGAGCAGTTCTTC. Protein: CASSLGGAYSEQFF. The chain employs TRBV12-3 or TRBV12-4 and TRBJ2-1; D may be TRBD2 (7 bases). V shed 3 bases and J shed 9 bases, with 15 bases lying between them. The CDR3 is 14 residues long.

This clonotype has a handful of counts. The chain carries TRBV2 and TRBJ2-7, with a tentative D call TRBD2 (6 bases). Germline V lookup: CDR1 SNHLY, CDR2 FYNNEI. Trimming cost V 6 bases and J 1 base, with 16 bases left between them. This CDR3 contains 15 residues. The CDR3 reads CASSGTSPGSYEQYF. DNA for the CDR3: TGTGCCAGCAGCGGGACTTCCCCAGGTTCCTACGAGCAGTACTTC. Full variable domain (outside the CDR3, taken from reference TRBV2 and TRBJ2-7): EPEVTQTPSHQVTQMGQEVILRCVPISNHLYFYWYRQILGQKVEFLVSFYNNEISEKSEIFDDQFSVERPDGSNFTLKIRSTKLEDSAMYFCASSGTSPGSYEQYFGPGTRLTVT.

This clonotype was seen repeatedly, ten times or more. The chain joins TRBV19 to TRBJ1-5, with 9 bases lining up with TRBD1. V gave up 2 bases and J gave up 5 bases; unmatched junction bases: 4. Germline lookup yields CDR1 LNHDA and CDR2 SQIVND (reference sequence). This CDR3 comprises 15 residues. The CDR3 loop reads CASSIRTGEYQPQHF. CDR3 bases: TGTGCCAGTAGTATAAGGACAGGGGAATATCAGCCCCAGCATTTT.

Comment on this clonotype: This clone may be a read error of a much larger clone one base away. The V call is TRBV28, the J call TRBJ2-4, with TRBD1 identical over 9 bases. Per the germline V gene, CDR1 is MDHEN and CDR2 is SYDVKM. There are 16 residues in the CDR3. Trimming removed 6 bases from V and 4 bases from J; junction bases left unmatched: 10. In DNA form, the CDR3 reads TGTGCCAGCAGGTCGCGGACAGGGGAAAAGAAAAACATTCAGTACTTC. It encodes CASRSRTGEKKNIQYF.

This chain uses TRBV2 with TRBJ2-2; the D gene could be TRBD1 or TRBD2 (5 bases each). V shed 7 bases and J shed 4 bases, with 19 bases lying between them. This CDR3 is 16 amino acids long. CDR1 and CDR2 from the germline V gene are SNHLY and FYNNEI. CDR3 bases: TGTGCCAGCATACTCCGGGACCAGGGCGGCACCGGGGAGCTGTTTTTT. Residues: CASILRDQGGTGELFF.

A few counts support this clonotype. V and J are TRBV6-6 and TRBJ1-5, with D unclear. Germline loops: CDR1 MNHNY, CDR2 SVGAGI (reference sequence). The CDR3 has 15 amino acids. The ends were cut back, 3 bases at V and 4 bases at J, with 13 bases in the middle. As DNA, the CDR3 is TGTGCCAGCAGTTATATGCCGGGGATTAATCAGCCCCAGCATTTT. Translated: CASSYMPGINQPQHF.

In its sample, this clonotype was seen a few times. The chain has TRBV20-1 and TRBJ1-6; possible D gene TRBD1, 6 bases. The CDR3 spans 18 residues. Germline CDR1 and CDR2: DFQATT and SNEGSKA (reference sequence). V gave up 0 bases and J gave up 9 bases, with 24 bases separating them. CDR3 DNA: TGCAGTGCTAGAGATCAGGGGATCGACAGGCATCGGGGTTCACCCCTCCACTTT. Protein sequence: CSARDQGIDRHRGSPLHF.

This clonotype was detected many times. The V gene is TRBV7-9, the J gene TRBJ2-1, with TRBD2 identical over 10 bases. CDR1 is SEHNR, CDR2 FQNEAQ, per germline (reference sequence). V lost 5 bases to trimming and J lost 5 bases; unmatched junction nucleotides: 6. The CDR3 covers 15 residues. The CDR3 here is CASSTTSGVDNEQFF. The CDR3 nucleotides read TGTGCCAGCAGCACAACTAGCGGGGTCGACAATGAGCAGTTCTTC. Combining the CDR3 with reference TRBV7-9 and TRBJ2-1 gives the whole variable domain DTGVSQNPRHKITKRGQNVTFRCDPISEHNRLYWYRQTLGQGPEFLTYFQNEAQLEKSRLLSDRFSAERPKGSFSTLEIQRTEQGDSAMYLCASSTTSGVDNEQFFGPGTRLTVL.

This clonotype was found a few times. The chain links TRBV20-1 to TRBJ2-1; D might be TRBD1 (6 bases). V was clipped by 6 bases and J by 5 bases, with 17 bases between them. The CDR3 is 14 amino acids. Germline V gives CDR1 DFQATT, CDR2 SNEGSKA (reference sequence). In DNA, the CDR3 is TGCAGTGCGAACTCCGGGACATACCACAATGAGCAGTTCTTC. It is translated as CSANSGTYHNEQFF.

There are many counts of this clonotype. The V call is TRBV20-1, the J call TRBJ1-2, with 9 bases identical to TRBD1. Germline V CDR1 and CDR2: DFQATT, SNEGSKA (reference sequence). The CDR3 consists of 14 residues. V gave up 0 bases and J gave up 4 bases; unmatched junction bases: 3. CDR3 DNA: TGCAGTGCTAGAGAGGACAGGGGTGGCTATGGCTACACCTTC. It encodes CSAREDRGGYGYTF.

The sample holds a few counts of this clonotype. This chain uses TRBV28 with TRBJ1-6; 9 nucleotides line up with TRBD1. This CDR3 spans 16 amino acids. CDR1 is MDHEN and CDR2 is SYDVKM in the germline V gene. V lost 5 bases and J lost 7; bases outside the gene matches: 9. Written as DNA, the CDR3 is TGTGCCAGCAGTATAACGGGACAGGGCATCAATTCACCCCTCCACTTT. As protein: CASSITGQGINSPLHF.

V is TRBV10-3 and J is TRBJ1-2; D is unclear. Germline loops: CDR1 ENHRY, CDR2 SYGVKD. The CDR3 extends over 11 amino acids. The V end lost 8 bases, the J end lost 3 bases, and 7 bases lay between the germline ends. The CDR3 sequence is CAISGDYGYTF. The CDR3 coding sequence is TGTGCCATCTCCGGGGACTATGGCTACACCTTC.

V usage is TRBV14 and J usage is TRBJ2-5; a weak D match, TRBD2 (5 bases). V was pared by 0 bases and J by 4 bases, with 12 bases between. This CDR3 comprises 15 residues. Germline CDR1 is SGHDN and CDR2 is FVKESK. The CDR3 reads CASSQDWSSIETQYF. CDR3 coding DNA: TGTGCCAGCAGCCAAGATTGGTCTAGCATAGAGACCCAGTACTTC.

This chain uses TRBV27 with TRBJ2-7; possibly TRBD2 for D (5 bases). CDR1 and CDR2 (germline): MNHEY, SMNVEV (reference sequence). This CDR3 spans 14 amino acids. V lost 4 bases and J lost 7, with 17 bases in between. The CDR3 is CASSSIARATEQYF. DNA for the CDR3: TGTGCCAGCAGTTCCATAGCGAGGGCTACAGAGCAGTACTTC.

This clonotype was picked up a small number of times. CDR3 amino acids: CASTSRQPLAGYNEQFF. The CDR3 DNA sequence: TGTGCCAGCACCTCTCGACAGCCCCTTGCGGGCTACAATGAGCAGTTCTTC. V and J are TRBV28 and TRBJ2-1; D tentatively reads TRBD1 or TRBD2 (5 bases each). The CDR3 extends over 17 amino acids. V lost 7 bases and J 3 bases, leaving 22 bases between the germline ends. Germline-derived CDR1 and CDR2 are MDHEN and SYDVKM.